This T cell receptor (beta chain) was identified in a study of blood T cell repertoires in COVID-19. About the research overall: Sources were T cells, B-cell-depleted T cells, or PBMCs; the material itself was cDNA or gDNA.

This clone showed up just a few times. This CDR3 is built from 15 residues. V was pared by 0 bases and J by 8 bases, with 14 bases between. From germline, CDR1 is SGHDN and CDR2 FVKESK. Authors' methods: Reference gene primer amplification gave estimated nucleated cell counts. The assay was immunoSEQ multiplex PCR, and TCRdb's table has in-frame clones only and misses some. Clonal size and the V and J genes are those of that table, whereas D and trimming came from the DNA. This table has 150,000 to 180,000 clones, 85% to 90% appearing once. The chain couples TRBV14 to TRBJ2-1, with TRBD1 as a possible D gene (5 bases). The TCR sequence derives from a woman aged 40 to 49 with acute or convalescent COVID-19. Sequenced sample: peripheral blood. CDR3: CASSQDQGVWYEQFF. CDR3 nucleotide sequence: TGTGCCAGCAGCCAAGACCAGGGCGTTTGGTATGAGCAGTTCTTC.